The rows below give T cell receptor beta chains drawn from one sample of a study of cytotoxic CD8 clonotypes in ibrutinib-treated CLL. Data came from immunoSEQ multiplex PCR; TCRdb stores just in-frame clones and leaves some out. The table has about 270,000 clones, around 69% seen once; the top ten hold about 5.3%. The sample was PBMCs, taken at disease progression, from a patient treated with ibrutinib. All receptors derive from a human donor with chronic lymphocytic leukemia. Each CDR3 is given with its conserved first and last residue.

>TRBV7-2
CASTARGATLHGYNEQFF
>TRBV18
CASSPRADQETQYF
>TRBV27
CASSLADSNQPQHF
>TRBV13
CASSLALLVGAGGQNEQFF
>TRBV19
CASRSRGTDTQYF
>TRBV7-3
CASSLRGGTGELFF
>TRBV5-1
CASSFSRGAGEQYF
>TRBV6-5
CASSYGRQGLRELFF
>TRBV7-9
CASSTNYTF
>TRBV6-1
CASRGTVSNQPQHF
>TRBV7-2
CASSLTTSYGEQYF